A single sample gave rise to the 11 T cell receptor beta chains below, sequenced in a study of a mutant IDH1 vaccine in newly diagnosed glioma. These TCRs' antigens remain unknown. As to time point: week 23, last vaccination. Vaccine doses each comprised 300 ug of mutant IDH1 20-mer peptide, with topical imiquimod. Clones were read by immunoSEQ multiplex PCR, and TCRdb kept only the in-frame ones, dropping some. The repertoire consists of tens of thousands of clones, with about four fifths occurring once and the leading ten covering more than 5.5%. The sequences come from PBMCs, collected from a glioma patient whose treatment included an IDH1 peptide vaccine. The receptors stem from a man in his forties or fifties with glioma.

The gene calls are TRBV6-5 and TRBJ1-5; unclear D gene. The CDR3 runs 13 residues. The V end lost 2 bases, the J end lost 1 base, and 3 bases lay between the germline ends. CDR1 MNHEY and CDR2 SVGAGI come from the germline V gene. CDR3 nucleotides: TGTGCCAGCAGTTACGGAAGCAATCAGCCCCAGCATTTT. Its protein is CASSYGSNQPQHF.

The chain carries TRBV11-3 and TRBJ2-2; 10 nucleotides agree with TRBD1. With V trimmed by 2 bases and J by 6 bases, 6 bases remained unmatched. The CDR3 sequence is 16 residues long. Germline V gene data show CDR1 as SGHNT and CDR2 as YENEEA. The CDR3 here is CASSLWTGGASGELFF. DNA of the CDR3: TGTGCCAGCAGCTTATGGACAGGGGGAGCCTCCGGGGAGCTGTTTTTT.

V is TRBV6-5 and J is TRBJ2-1; D unresolved. The CDR3 is 13 residues long. Germline CDR1 and CDR2: MNHEY and SVGAGI. V lost 0 bases, J lost 9 bases, and 9 bases lay in between. The CDR3 reads CASSYSKGSEQFF. The CDR3 region has the DNA TGTGCCAGCAGTTACTCAAAAGGTTCTGAGCAGTTCTTC.

The J gene is TRBJ1-3, the V gene TRBV6-1; D not certain. The CDR3 is 9 residues long. V gave up 8 bases and J gave up 4 bases, with 0 bases separating them. The germline V gene has CDR1 MNHNS and CDR2 SASEGT. CDR3 DNA: TGTGCCAGCGGAAACACCATATATTTT. This encodes CASGNTIYF.

The chain joins TRBV29-1 to TRBJ2-4; TRBD2 might be the D (6 bases). The CDR3 runs 13 residues. Trimming removed 2 bases from V and 5 bases from J, with 10 bases in between. Germline lookup yields CDR1 SQVTM and CDR2 ANQGSEA. This chain's CDR3 is CSVESGGENIQYF. In DNA, the CDR3 is TGCAGCGTTGAATCAGGAGGGGAAAACATTCAGTACTTC.

This clone turned up a few times. The chain uses TRBV25-1 and TRBJ1-2; 10 nucleotides align to TRBD1. Trimming removed 6 bases from V and 6 bases from J; junction bases left unmatched: 10. The CDR3 is made up of 15 amino acids. Per germline, CDR1 MGHDK and CDR2 SYGVNS. The CDR3 protein is CASSSRDRGADGYTF. For the CDR3, the DNA is TGTGCCAGCAGCAGCCGGGACAGGGGTGCCGATGGCTACACCTTC.

This clone was recorded once. The chain employs TRBV19 and TRBJ2-2, with D perhaps TRBD1 (6 bases). V shed 3 bases and J shed 6 bases, with 11 bases lying between them. The CDR3 runs 14 residues. The germline V gene has CDR1 LNHDA and CDR2 SQIVND (reference sequence). The CDR3 sequence is CASSIRDKSGELFF. The CDR3 DNA sequence: TGTGCCAGTAGTATCCGGGACAAGTCCGGGGAGCTGTTTTTT.

The chain is built from TRBV25-1 and TRBJ2-1; D remains unclear. The length of the CDR3 is 11 residues. The ends were cut back, 5 bases at V and 8 bases at J, with 7 bases in the middle. Germline V gene lookup returns CDR1 MGHDK and CDR2 SYGVNS. CDR3 DNA: TGTGCCAGCAGTAGGGTCGATGAGCAGTTCTTC. It yields the protein CASSRVDEQFF.

The V and J genes are TRBV29-1 and TRBJ2-2, with D perhaps TRBD2 (5 bases). This CDR3 spans 15 amino acids. V was trimmed by 0 bases and J by 3 bases, leaving 11 bases between them. Germline V gives CDR1 SQVTM, CDR2 ANQGSEA. This CDR3 is CSVEENGRDTGELFF. The CDR3 DNA reads as TGCAGCGTTGAAGAGAATGGGCGGGACACCGGGGAGCTGTTTTTT.

This clone was counted a few times. V and J are TRBV2 and TRBJ1-1, with D uncertain. Germline values: CDR1 SNHLY, CDR2 FYNNEI. The CDR3 is made up of 13 amino acids. V was cut by 0 bases and J by 2 bases, with 4 bases left in between. The CDR3 protein is CASSEAGNTEAFF. For the CDR3, the DNA is TGTGCCAGCAGTGAAGCCGGAAACACTGAAGCTTTCTTT. The full variable domain, with the rest looked up from reference TRBV2 and TRBJ1-1, is EPEVTQTPSHQVTQMGQEVILRCVPISNHLYFYWYRQILGQKVEFLVSFYNNEISEKSEIFDDQFSVERPDGSNFTLKIRSTKLEDSAMYFCASSEAGNTEAFFGQGTRLTVV.

The chain uses TRBV9 and TRBJ2-7, with D perhaps being TRBD1 or TRBD2 (6 bases each). This CDR3 comprises 14 residues. The V end was cut by 3 bases, the J end by 1 base, with 11 bases between. Per the germline V gene, CDR1 is SGDLS and CDR2 is YYNGEE. For the CDR3, the DNA is TGTGCCAGCAGCGCTAAAGGGGGGTCCTACGAGCAGTACTTC. It translates to CASSAKGGSYEQYF.